This T cell receptor (beta chain) was found in a study of T cell changes during pregnancy in multiple sclerosis (dated by TCRdb to about 2019). Some background on the complete study: Changes in the T cell repertoire over the course of pregnancy were examined in this study in women with multiple sclerosis.

A word on this clone: The clone's antigen remains unknown. Compared with germline, one end of the junction differs, possibly owing to a read error.

From the cysteine through the phenylalanine, the CDR3 covers 12 amino acids. Kept here is only the CDR3 DNA, which spans 36 bases and is read in frame from base 1. Reading the germline V gene (reference sequence) gives CDR1 LNHNV and CDR2 YYDKDF. The library came from the immunoSEQ multiplex PCR assay. This immuneACCESS table, as held by TCRdb, lists in-frame sequences with V and J called but not all clones. Of the missing ones, under half trace to an unresolved V gene in checked studies; the others have no known cause. This sample is represented by 95,000 to 100,000 clones; approximately 92% of them were singletons. Together, the top ten hold about 3.4% of the sample.

Recombination linked TRBV15 to TRBJ2-5; no D gene is confidently identified. The material sequenced was peripheral blood, taken in the second trimester of pregnancy. The TCR sequence derives from a female donor with multiple sclerosis, enrolled in a pregnancy study. The nucleotide sequence reads as follows: TGTGCCACCAGCAGCGGCGGTTATGGTTTGAACTTC. This sequence encodes CATSSGGYGLNF.